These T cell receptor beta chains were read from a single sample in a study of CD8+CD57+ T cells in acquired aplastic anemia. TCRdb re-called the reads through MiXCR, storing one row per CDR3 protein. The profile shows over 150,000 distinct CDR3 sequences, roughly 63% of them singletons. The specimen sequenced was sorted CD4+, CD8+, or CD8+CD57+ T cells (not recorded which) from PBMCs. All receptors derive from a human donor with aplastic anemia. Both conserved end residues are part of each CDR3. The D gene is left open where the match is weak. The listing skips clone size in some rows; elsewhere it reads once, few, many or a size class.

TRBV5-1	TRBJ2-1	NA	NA	TGCGCCAGCAGCGAGGGTCAGGCGGGTGTTAATGAGCAGTTCTTC	CASSEGQAGVNEQFF
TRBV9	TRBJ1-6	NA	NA	TGTGCCAGCAGCGTAGCGGACAGTCTTTATTCACCCCTCCACTTT	CASSVADSLYSPLHF
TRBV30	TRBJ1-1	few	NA	TGTGCCCTGCTCCTTAGCACTGAAGCTTTCTTT	CALLLSTEAFF
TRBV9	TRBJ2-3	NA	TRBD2	TGTGCCAGCACACGGACTAGTGAAACAGATACGCAGTATTTT	CASTRTSETDTQYF
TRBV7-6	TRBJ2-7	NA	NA	TGTGCCAGCAGCCCCTCATGGGGGCGGGGGAGCTCCTACGAGCAGTACTTC	CASSPSWGRGSSYEQYF
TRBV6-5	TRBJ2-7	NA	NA	TGTGCCAGCACCAGAGCCTACGAGCAGTACTTC	CASTRAYEQYF
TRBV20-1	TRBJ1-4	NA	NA	TGCAGTGCTAGGGTCGCCCGGACAGATAATGAAAAACTGTTTTTT	CSARVARTDNEKLFF
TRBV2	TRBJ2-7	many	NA	TGTGCCAGCAGTGCCCTACTCTTGATGGCCCCCTCCTACGAGCAGTACTTC	CASSALLLMAPSYEQYF
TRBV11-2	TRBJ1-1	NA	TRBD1	TGTGCCAGCAGCCGCCGACAGGGGCTGAACACTGAAGCTTTCTTT	CASSRRQGLNTEAFF
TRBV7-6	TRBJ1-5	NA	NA	TGTGCCAGCAGCTTAGGCAGGACGGATCAGCCCCAGCATTTT	CASSLGRTDQPQHF
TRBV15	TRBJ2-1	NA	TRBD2	TGTGCCACCAGCAGAGATCACTCCGTACTAGCGGAGGGCAACGAGCAGTTCTTC	CATSRDHSVLAEGNEQFF
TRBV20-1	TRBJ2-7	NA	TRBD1	TGCAGTGCTCGGGGACAGGGTCACTCCTACGAGCAGTACTTC	CSARGQGHSYEQYF
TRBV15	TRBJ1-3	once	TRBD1	TGTGCCACCAGCAGAGAATCGACCGGGACAGTTGGAAACACCATATATTTT	CATSRESTGTVGNTIYF
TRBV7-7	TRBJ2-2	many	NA	TGTGCCAGCAGATACCGAATAGACACCGGGGAGCTGTTTTTT	CASRYRIDTGELFF
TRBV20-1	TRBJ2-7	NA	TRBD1	TGCAGTGCTATCCGGACAGGCCATTCCGGGCAGTACTTC	CSAIRTGHSGQYF
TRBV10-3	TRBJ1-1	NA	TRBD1	TGTGCCATCAGCGGGACAGGGGATATGACTGAAGCTCTCTTT	CAISGTGDMTEALF
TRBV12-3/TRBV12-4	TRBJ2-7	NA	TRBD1	TGTGCCAGCAGCCGCGACAGGGGGCCCTCCTACGAGCAGTACTTC	CASSRDRGPSYEQYF
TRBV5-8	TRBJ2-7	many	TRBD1	TGTGCCAGCAGCTGGGGACAGAACGAGCAGTACTTC	CASSWGQNEQYF
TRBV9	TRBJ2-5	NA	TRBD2	TGTGCCAGCAGCGGAACTAGCGGGGGTGGGAAAGAGACCCAGTACTTC	CASSGTSGGGKETQYF
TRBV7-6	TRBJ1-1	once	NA	TGTGCTAGCAGCTTGGACCTGGGCACTGAAGCTTTCTTT	CASSLDLGTEAFF
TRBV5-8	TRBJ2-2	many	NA	TGTGCCAGCAGCTTGGAGGGGGACACCGGGGAGCTGTTTTTT	CASSLEGDTGELFF